Listed here is a single TCR beta chain. Its cognate antigen is unknown. This sample was included in a study of cytomegalovirus exposure and HLA in healthy donors. In the study overall: Unique TCR beta sequences numbering over 100 million came from 150 million to 200 million T cells in an earlier analysis. Overall study findings and caveats: Per a prior analysis, the majority of TCR beta V segments were productive roughly 87% or roughly 30% of the time. Within the data, a cluster of highly shared sequence variants was likely a sequencing artifact. The majority of CMV-associated TCR beta chains were reported as apparently HLA-restricted in a later analysis.

The PCR had 60 Vbeta and 13 Jbeta primers. TCRdb's table, derived via immunoSEQ multiplex PCR, lists solely in-frame clones and lacks some. The sample includes 150,000 to 200,000 clones, about three quarters of them seen just once. This TCR derives from a female donor in good health and CMV-seronegative. Source material: PBMCs.

CDR3 DNA sequence: TGTGCCAGCAGCACCACCGAGGAGGGATTCCCCGGCGAGCAGTACTTC. This encodes CASSTTEEGFPGEQYF. V is TRBV9 and J is TRBJ2-7; D is possibly TRBD2 (6 bases). V lost 4 bases and J 6 bases, leaving 23 bases between the germline ends. The CDR3 covers 16 residues. Germline V gives CDR1 SGDLS, CDR2 YYNGEE.